The present TCR beta chain was sequenced within a study of shared clonotypes between healthy human individuals. Study overall: Each donor's CD8 memory used one plate, CD8 naive two, each CD4 subset three. Study results and caveats: In general, naive subsets displayed greater estimated richness than memory subsets did. Sequencing depth was expected to affect clonotype sharing among donors.

This clone was found a few times. Antigen: not known. Germline-derived CDR1 and CDR2 are SNHLY and FYNNEI. V was cut by 3 bases and J by 6 bases, with 9 bases left in between. CDR3 size: 13 residues. Some clones are missing from TCRdb's copy, which holds only in-frame ones; the method was immunoSEQ multiplex PCR. The profile shows approximately 2.4 million clones, around 95% of them singletons. The J gene is TRBJ1-5, the V gene TRBV2; D is ambiguous. Sequenced: naive CD4+ T cells sorted from blood. Subset specified: CD45RA+ positively selected. The sequence was obtained from a man between 18 and 35 years old in good health. DNA of the CDR3: TGTGCCAGCAGTGAGGGGAAGGGTCAGCCCCAGCATTTT. Translating it yields CASSEGKGQPQHF.